This is a list of T cell receptor beta chains from one sample in a study of CD8 T cells in Susac syndrome. TCRdb called the immunoSEQ multiplex PCR reads again in MiXCR, with one record for every CDR3 protein. This sample has approximately 120,000 distinct CDR3 sequences, with more than 90% found just once. Source material: CD4+ T cells from PBMCs. These receptors were taken from a human donor in good health. Both conserved end residues are part of each CDR3. The D gene is left open where the match is weak. Rows give clone size only sometimes, using once, few, many, or a class for an expanded clone.

TRBV12-3/TRBV12-4	TRBJ2-7	NA	NA	TGTGCCAGCAGTTTATCACTGAGGCAGGTAGAGCAGTACTTC	CASSLSLRQVEQYF
TRBV20-1	TRBJ2-7	NA	TRBD2	TGCAGTGCTAGGGTCCAGGGCAGGCGGGAGCGTCCCTACGAGCAGTACTTC	CSARVQGRRERPYEQYF
TRBV20-1	TRBJ2-3	NA	TRBD2	TGCAGTGCTCCCGGGGTAGCGGGAGGGCCGGATACGCAGTATTTT	CSAPGVAGGPDTQYF
TRBV7-9	TRBJ1-5	NA	NA	TGTGCCAGCAGCACCCAACAGGGCCAGCCCCAGCATTTT	CASSTQQGQPQHF
TRBV9	TRBJ2-3	NA	TRBD1	TGTGCCAGCAGCGAAAGACAGGGGGGAACAGATACGCAGTATTTT	CASSERQGGTDTQYF
TRBV7-9	TRBJ2-2	NA	NA	TGTGCCAGCAGCTGGGTATCTGTGGACACCGGGGAGCTGTTTTTT	CASSWVSVDTGELFF
TRBV5-6	TRBJ2-3	NA	NA	TGTGCCAGCATCGCAAGGGGCGGCCGCACAGATACGCAGTATTTT	CASIARGGRTDTQYF
TRBV3-1	TRBJ2-6	NA	NA	TGTGCCAGCAGCCCCAGGGAAAGAAATGCCAACGTCCTGACTTTC	CASSPRERNANVLTF
TRBV12-5	TRBJ2-6	NA	NA	TGTGCTAGTGGTTTGCGTCAGGGGTCCGGGGCCAACGTCCTGACTTTC	CASGLRQGSGANVLTF
TRBV20-1	TRBJ1-1	NA	NA	TGCAGTGCTAAGTCTACGGGAGTGATGAACACTGAAGCTTTCTTT	CSAKSTGVMNTEAFF
TRBV11-3	TRBJ2-5	NA	NA	TGTGCCAGCAGCCATGGGGGTAACCAAGAGACCCAGTACTTC	CASSHGGNQETQYF
TRBV11-2	TRBJ2-1	NA	TRBD2	TGTGCCAGCAGCTTAGACCTTCGGGGGGGAGGCGATGAGCAGTTCTTC	CASSLDLRGGGDEQFF
TRBV6-2/TRBV6-3	TRBJ1-5	NA	TRBD1	TGTGCCAGCGGCTACAGGGGGCTTCAGCCCCAGCATTTT	CASGYRGLQPQHF
TRBV6-5	TRBJ2-5	NA	TRBD2	TGTGCCAGCAGCCCACCGGGACTAGTACGGGCCCAGTACTTC	CASSPPGLVRAQYF
TRBV30	TRBJ1-4	NA	NA	TGTGCCTGGAGTAACCACCGGGGGGCAACTAATGAAAAACTGTTTTTT	CAWSNHRGATNEKLFF
TRBV2	TRBJ1-2	NA	NA	TGTGCCAGCAGTGAAGGTAGTTATGGCTACACCTTC	CASSEGSYGYTF
TRBV25-1	TRBJ2-5	NA	NA	TGTGCCAGCAGTGAAGGGGACAAAGGGCAACAGTACTTC	CASSEGDKGQQYF
TRBV7-9	TRBJ2-1	NA	TRBD2	TGTGCCAGCAGCCCGCGACTAGCGGGAGGGTACAATGAGCAGTTCTTC	CASSPRLAGGYNEQFF
TRBV3-1	TRBJ2-6	NA	TRBD1	TGTGCCAGCAGCCAACTAGACAGGGAGCTCTCTGGGGCCAACGTCCTGACTTTC	CASSQLDRELSGANVLTF
TRBV20-1	TRBJ1-1	few	NA	TGCAGTGCTAGAGATCCGGTGAACACTGAAGCTTTCTTT	CSARDPVNTEAFF
TRBV23-1	TRBJ2-7	NA	NA	TGCGCCAGCAGTCACGTGGGTCCCGAGCAGTACTTC	CASSHVGPEQYF
TRBV12-3/TRBV12-4	TRBJ2-7	NA	NA	TGTGCCAGCAGTTTGACTTGGACACGGACCTACGAGCAGTACTTC	CASSLTWTRTYEQYF
TRBV7-2	TRBJ2-3	NA	NA	TGTGCCAGCAGCGGGGATCGGCTGGGAGCGCAGTATTTT	CASSGDRLGAQYF
TRBV6-2/TRBV6-3	TRBJ2-2	NA	TRBD2	TGTGCCAGCTGGACTAGCGGGAGCAGGGAGCTGTTTTTT	CASWTSGSRELFF
TRBV9	TRBJ2-1	NA	TRBD2	TGTGCCAGCAGCGCCACTAGCGGGAGCCACAATGAGCAGTTCTTC	CASSATSGSHNEQFF
TRBV12-3/TRBV12-4	TRBJ2-7	NA	NA	TGTGCCAGCATGGGGAGTCAAACCTACGAGCAGTACTTC	CASMGSQTYEQYF
TRBV5-1	TRBJ1-2	NA	NA	TGCGCCAGCAGCGGCGCACAGGGCTACACCTTC	CASSGAQGYTF
TRBV7-2	TRBJ1-2	NA	NA	TGTGCCAGCAGCTTAGCCACAGGGACATACTATGGCTACACCTTC	CASSLATGTYYGYTF
TRBV19	TRBJ1-5	NA	NA	TGTGCCAGTAGTATACACGAATTTAGCAATCAGCCCCAGCATTTT	CASSIHEFSNQPQHF
TRBV24-1	TRBJ2-2	NA	NA	TGTGCCACCAGTGTTGGGGGGAACACCGGGGAGCTGTTTTTT	CATSVGGNTGELFF
TRBV7-2	TRBJ2-1	NA	TRBD2	TGTGCCAGCAGCCGCAGGACTAGGAATGAGCAGTTCTTC	CASSRRTRNEQFF
TRBV4-2	TRBJ2-3	NA	NA	TGTGCCAGCAGCCGGGACTTCCACACAGATACGCAGTATTTT	CASSRDFHTDTQYF
TRBV5-4	TRBJ1-1	NA	TRBD1	TGTGCCAGCAGCCACCGGGACAGGTACACTGAAGCTTTCTTT	CASSHRDRYTEAFF
TRBV5-1	TRBJ2-3	NA	TRBD2	TGCGCCAGCAGCCCCCTTGGGCGGGAGAGGACAGATACGCAGTATTTT	CASSPLGRERTDTQYF
TRBV18	TRBJ2-5	NA	NA	TGTGCCAGCTCACCACCGGGCAGGGTTGCGGAGACCCAGTACTTC	CASSPPGRVAETQYF
TRBV6-2/TRBV6-3	TRBJ1-2	NA	NA	TGTGCCAGCAGTTCTTCCTATGGCTACACCTTC	CASSSSYGYTF
TRBV30	TRBJ2-2	NA	NA	TGTGCCTGGAGTGTAATGAACACCGGGGAGCTGTTTTTT	CAWSVMNTGELFF
TRBV6-5	TRBJ2-5	NA	NA	TGTGCCAGCAGCCCCACGGGATGGGATGAGACCCAGTACTTC	CASSPTGWDETQYF
TRBV11-2	TRBJ2-2	NA	TRBD2	TGTGCCAGCAGCTTACTAGCGGGAGGGCGGGGAACCGGGGAGCTGTTTTTT	CASSLLAGGRGTGELFF
TRBV9	TRBJ2-3	NA	TRBD2	TGTGCCAGCAGCTTAGGACTAGCGGACCTCACAGATACGCAGTATTTT	CASSLGLADLTDTQYF
TRBV4-1	TRBJ2-1	NA	TRBD2	TGCGCCAGCAGGCGGGGACTAGCGGGGTCCAATGAGCAGTTCTTC	CASRRGLAGSNEQFF
TRBV29-1	TRBJ1-2	NA	NA	TGCAGCGTTGATCGAGGCTACACCTTC	CSVDRGYTF
TRBV4-3	TRBJ2-2	NA	NA	TGCGCCAGCAGCCAGGACACCGCGCCCGGGGAGCTGTTTTTT	CASSQDTAPGELFF
TRBV6-5	TRBJ2-5	few	TRBD2	TGTGCCAGCAGTTCCGGACTAGCGGGGGGGGAGACCCAGTACTTC	CASSSGLAGGETQYF
TRBV29-1	TRBJ2-5	few	TRBD1	TGCAGCGTTGAACTATGGGGACAGGGCCAAGAGACCCAGTACTTC	CSVELWGQGQETQYF
TRBV5-4	TRBJ2-3	once	NA	TGTGCCAGCAGCTTGGTCGGTAGCACAGATACGCAGTATTTT	CASSLVGSTDTQYF
TRBV3-1	TRBJ2-7	NA	NA	TGTGCCAGCAGCTCCCGACTAGTCTACGAGCAGTACTTC	CASSSRLVYEQYF